Listed below are T cell receptor beta chains from one sample, sequenced in a study of beta chain features in type 1 diabetes. Only in-frame clones appear in the TCRdb table, and some are missing; sequencing was by immunoSEQ multiplex PCR. The data contain about 700,000 clones, roughly an eighth of them singletons. Sequencing was done on a sample of naive CD4+ T cells from blood. These receptors were collected from a man in his late teens or twenties with type 1 diabetes. Each CDR3 is given with its conserved first and last residue. A D gene is named only where the DNA matches it firmly. The size entry is marked missing in some rows and otherwise reads once, few, many or a size class.

TRBV19,TRBD1,NA,TRBJ1-1,CASSIVGTGATEAFF,TGTGCCAGTAGTATAGTCGGGACAGGGGCCACTGAAGCTTTCTTT
TRBV11-2,NA,NA,TRBJ2-5,CASSFPLGKQETQYF,TGTGCCAGCAGCTTTCCCTTGGGGAAGCAAGAGACCCAGTACTTC
TRBV7-2,NA,few,TRBJ1-1,CASSLGTANEAFF,TGTGCCAGCAGCTTAGGGACGGCAAATGAAGCTTTCTTT
TRBV6-5,NA,NA,TRBJ2-6,CASSYLWESGANVLTF,TGTGCCAGCAGTTACCTCTGGGAATCTGGGGCCAACGTCCTGACTTTC
TRBV4-1,NA,few,TRBJ1-2,CASSNPADSHRDYGYTF,TGCGCCAGCAGCAACCCGGCGGACTCCCACAGGGACTATGGCTACACCTTC
TRBV19,NA,few,TRBJ1-1,CASNWRGINTEAFF,TGTGCCAGTAATTGGAGAGGGATAAACACTGAAGCTTTCTTT
TRBV29-1,TRBD1,NA,TRBJ1-2,CSVEDRALTYGYTF,TGCAGCGTTGAGGACAGGGCACTCACCTATGGCTACACCTTC
TRBV5-4,TRBD1,few,TRBJ1-1,CASSIKDREAFF,TGTGCCAGCAGCATCAAGGACAGGGAAGCTTTCTTT
TRBV27,NA,few,TRBJ2-1,CASSLSPGVFEQFF,TGTGCCAGCAGTTTATCGCCGGGGGTTTTCGAGCAGTTCTTC
TRBV2,NA,NA,TRBJ1-2,CASSVLKWGTPYGYTF,TGTGCCAGCAGCGTCCTTAAATGGGGGACACCCTATGGCTACACCTTC
TRBV2,NA,NA,TRBJ1-5,CASTNLVGSNQPQHF,TGTGCCAGCACGAACCTCGTGGGGAGCAATCAGCCCCAGCATTTT
TRBV10-3,TRBD2,few,TRBJ2-3,CAISESSSGGSTQYF,TGTGCCATCAGTGAGTCGTCTAGCGGGGGGAGTACGCAGTATTTT
TRBV30,TRBD1,few,TRBJ1-2,CSGQKNYGYTF,TGCTCGGGACAGAAAAACTATGGCTACACCTTC
TRBV27,NA,NA,TRBJ2-7,CASSLSRTGNYEQYF,TGTGCCAGCAGTTTATCCAGAACAGGGAACTACGAGCAGTACTTC
TRBV7-9,TRBD1,NA,TRBJ2-3,CASRSKEWDRGSRNTQYF,TGTGCCAGCAGATCTAAGGAATGGGACAGGGGTAGCAGGAATACGCAGTATTTT
TRBV18,TRBD2,NA,TRBJ2-1,CASSPIVGQSGVTDNEQFF,TGTGCCAGCTCACCAATTGTGGGGCAGAGCGGGGTCACCGACAATGAGCAGTTCTTC
TRBV5-1,NA,NA,TRBJ2-5,CASSRGEGGETQYF,TGCGCCAGCAGCCGGGGCGAGGGTGGCGAGACCCAGTACTTC
TRBV5-1,NA,few,TRBJ1-1,CASSPDGQMNTEAFF,TGCGCCAGCAGCCCGGACGGACAGATGAACACTGAAGCTTTCTTT
TRBV4-2,NA,few,TRBJ1-2,CASSQASGDYGYTF,TGTGCCAGCAGCCAAGCTTCAGGGGATTATGGCTACACCTTC
TRBV7-9,NA,NA,TRBJ2-7,CASSLLGGEQYF,TGTGCCAGCAGCTTATTAGGGGGCGAGCAGTACTTC
TRBV7-9,NA,NA,TRBJ2-1,CASSTPFNEQFF,TGTGCCAGCAGCACGCCCTTTAATGAGCAGTTCTTC
TRBV30,NA,NA,TRBJ1-3,CAWSVRTPSSGNTIYF,TGTGCCTGGAGTGTCCGGACACCGAGCTCTGGAAACACCATATATTTT
TRBV30,TRBD1,NA,TRBJ1-1,CAFLRQGMTEAFF,TGTGCCTTCCTGCGACAGGGAATGACTGAAGCTTTCTTT
TRBV6-5,TRBD1,few,TRBJ2-1,CASSYSGTGDVDEQFF,TGTGCCAGCAGTTACTCCGGGACAGGTGATGTCGATGAGCAGTTCTTC
TRBV1,NA,few,TRBJ2-7,CTSSQDWGGNELEQYF,TGCACCAGCAGCCAAGATTGGGGAGGGAACGAGCTCGAGCAGTACTTC
TRBV19,NA,NA,TRBJ1-1,CASRQGGTEAFF,TGTGCCAGTAGGCAGGGCGGCACTGAAGCTTTCTTT
TRBV28,TRBD2,NA,TRBJ2-5,CASSRIAGGQETQYF,TGTGCCAGCAGTCGCATAGCGGGGGGCCAAGAGACCCAGTACTTC
TRBV18,NA,few,TRBJ2-7,CASSPPGRSDYEQYF,TGTGCCAGCTCACCACCTGGGCGGTCAGACTACGAGCAGTACTTC
TRBV2,NA,few,TRBJ1-6,CASSYHRSDSPLHF,TGTGCCAGCAGTTACCACAGGAGTGATTCACCCCTCCACTTT
TRBV27,NA,NA,TRBJ1-1,CASSLFGTETEAFF,TGTGCCAGCAGTCTCTTCGGGACGGAGACTGAAGCTTTCTTT
TRBV30,NA,NA,TRBJ1-1,CASERGLLAFF,TGTGCCTCTGAAAGAGGGTTGTTGGCTTTCTTT
TRBV30,NA,NA,TRBJ2-6,CAWSVGVNNPSGANVLTF,TGTGCCTGGAGTGTTGGCGTGAACAACCCGTCTGGGGCCAACGTCCTGACTTTC
TRBV27,TRBD2,NA,TRBJ2-3,CASRGTSGVGDTQYF,TGTGCCAGCAGAGGGACTAGCGGGGTGGGAGATACGCAGTATTTT
TRBV27,NA,NA,TRBJ1-2,CASSFADSFYGYTF,TGTGCCAGCAGTTTTGCGGACAGCTTCTATGGCTACACCTTC
TRBV30,TRBD1,few,TRBJ1-4,CARGTGGEKLFF,TGTGCGAGGGGAACAGGGGGAGAAAAACTGTTTTTT
TRBV30,NA,few,TRBJ2-5,CAWSVGGGAPETQYF,TGTGCCTGGAGTGTGGGTGGGGGGGCCCCAGAGACCCAGTACTTC
TRBV7-9,NA,few,TRBJ2-5,CASSLSRHTQLETQYF,TGTGCCAGCAGCTTAAGCAGGCACACACAATTGGAGACCCAGTACTTC
TRBV29-1,TRBD1,NA,TRBJ1-5,CSVGQGADNQPQHF,TGCAGCGTGGGACAGGGGGCCGACAATCAGCCCCAGCATTTT
TRBV14,NA,NA,TRBJ2-7,CASSQDNWSGYEQYF,TGTGCCAGCAGCCAAGATAATTGGAGTGGCTACGAGCAGTACTTC
TRBV30,NA,NA,TRBJ2-7,CAWSVPAKREQYF,TGTGCCTGGAGTGTCCCGGCGAAGCGGGAGCAGTACTTC
TRBV5-4,TRBD1,NA,TRBJ1-1,CASSLAGQGKNTEAFF,TGTGCCAGCAGCTTGGCCGGACAGGGGAAGAACACTGAAGCTTTCTTT
TRBV2,NA,NA,TRBJ1-5,CASMEVVGNQPQHF,TGTGCCAGCATGGAGGTTGTCGGCAATCAGCCCCAGCATTTT
TRBV30,NA,few,TRBJ1-2,CAWSGLEGVGYTF,TGTGCCTGGAGTGGCCTCGAAGGGGTTGGCTACACCTTC
TRBV25-1,NA,few,TRBJ2-1,CASSEYVGQSQFF,TGTGCCAGCAGTGAATATGTAGGACAATCTCAGTTCTTC
TRBV4-2,TRBD2,NA,TRBJ2-3,CASSSLPPGGLAGVADTQYF,TGTGCCAGCAGCTCCCTCCCACCGGGCGGACTAGCGGGGGTAGCAGATACGCAGTATTTT
TRBV29-1,NA,NA,TRBJ2-3,CSALITEDTQYF,TGCAGCGCCCTTATCACTGAAGATACGCAGTATTTT
TRBV7-2,NA,few,TRBJ1-1,CASKTEAFF,TGTGCCAGCAAGACTGAAGCTTTCTTT
TRBV9,NA,NA,TRBJ1-2,CASSVEKGGGYTF,TGTGCCAGCAGCGTAGAGAAGGGGGGCGGCTACACCTTC